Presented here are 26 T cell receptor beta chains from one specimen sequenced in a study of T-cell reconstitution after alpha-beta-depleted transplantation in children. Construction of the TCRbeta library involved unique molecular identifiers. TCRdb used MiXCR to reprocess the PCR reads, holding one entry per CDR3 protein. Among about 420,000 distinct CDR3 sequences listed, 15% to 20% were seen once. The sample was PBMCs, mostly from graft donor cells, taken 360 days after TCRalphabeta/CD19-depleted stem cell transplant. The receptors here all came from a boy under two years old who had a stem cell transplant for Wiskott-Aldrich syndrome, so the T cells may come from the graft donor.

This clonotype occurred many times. CDR3 sequence (DNA): TGTGCCAGCAGTTCCCCGGGGGCCGTTAATGAGCAGTTCTTC. Protein product: CASSSPGAVNEQFF. The V call is TRBV27, the J call TRBJ2-1; D may match TRBD1 or TRBD2 (6 bases each). The germline gives CDR1 MNHEY, CDR2 SMNVEV (reference sequence). The CDR3 loop spans 14 amino acids. V was trimmed by 4 bases and J by 7 bases, leaving 14 bases between them.

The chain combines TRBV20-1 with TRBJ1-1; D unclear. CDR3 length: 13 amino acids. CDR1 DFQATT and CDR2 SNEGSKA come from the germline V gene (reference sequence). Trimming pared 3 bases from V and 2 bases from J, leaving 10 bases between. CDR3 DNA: TGCAGTGCTAGCAGAAGTTCTAACACTGAAGCTTTCTTT. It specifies CSASRSSNTEAFF.

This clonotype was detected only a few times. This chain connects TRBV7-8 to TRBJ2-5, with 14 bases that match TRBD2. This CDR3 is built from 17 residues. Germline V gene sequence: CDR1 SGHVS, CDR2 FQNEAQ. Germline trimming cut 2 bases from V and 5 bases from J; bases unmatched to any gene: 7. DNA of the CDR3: TGTGCCAGCAGCTTACCTGGACTAGCGGGAGGACGGGAGACCCAGTACTTC. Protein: CASSLPGLAGGRETQYF.

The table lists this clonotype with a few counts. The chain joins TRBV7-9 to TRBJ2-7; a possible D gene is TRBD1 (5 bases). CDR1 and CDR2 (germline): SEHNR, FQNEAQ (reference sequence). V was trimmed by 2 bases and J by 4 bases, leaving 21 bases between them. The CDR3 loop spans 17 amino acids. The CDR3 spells CASSLKVSDIPEYEQYF. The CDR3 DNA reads TGTGCCAGCAGCTTAAAAGTCTCGGACATCCCAGAATACGAGCAGTACTTC.

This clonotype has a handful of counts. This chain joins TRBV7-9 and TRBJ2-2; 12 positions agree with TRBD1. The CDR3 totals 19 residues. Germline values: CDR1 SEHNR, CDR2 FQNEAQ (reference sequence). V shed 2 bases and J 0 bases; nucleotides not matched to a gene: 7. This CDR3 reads CASSLPPGQGASNTGELFF. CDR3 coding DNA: TGTGCCAGCAGCTTACCCCCGGGACAGGGGGCCTCGAACACCGGGGAGCTGTTTTTT.

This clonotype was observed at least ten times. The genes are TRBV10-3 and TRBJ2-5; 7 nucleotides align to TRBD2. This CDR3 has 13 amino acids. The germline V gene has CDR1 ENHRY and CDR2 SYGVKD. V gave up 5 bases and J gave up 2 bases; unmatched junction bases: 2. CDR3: CAISRREQETQYF. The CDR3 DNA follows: TGTGCCATCAGTCGGCGGGAGCAAGAGACCCAGTACTTC.

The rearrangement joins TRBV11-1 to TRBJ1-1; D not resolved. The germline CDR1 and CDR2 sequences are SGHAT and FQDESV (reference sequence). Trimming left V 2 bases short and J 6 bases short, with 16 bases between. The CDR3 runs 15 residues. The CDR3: CASSLRSRLGAEAFF. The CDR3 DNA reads TGTGCCAGCAGCTTACGGTCGAGATTAGGAGCTGAAGCTTTCTTT.

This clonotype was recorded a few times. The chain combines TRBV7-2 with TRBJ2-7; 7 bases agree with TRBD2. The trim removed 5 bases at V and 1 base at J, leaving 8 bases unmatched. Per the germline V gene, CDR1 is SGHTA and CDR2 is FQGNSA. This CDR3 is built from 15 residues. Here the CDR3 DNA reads TGTGCCAGCAGCACGGGAGCGGGGTTTTCCTACGAGCAGTACTTC. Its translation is CASSTGAGFSYEQYF.

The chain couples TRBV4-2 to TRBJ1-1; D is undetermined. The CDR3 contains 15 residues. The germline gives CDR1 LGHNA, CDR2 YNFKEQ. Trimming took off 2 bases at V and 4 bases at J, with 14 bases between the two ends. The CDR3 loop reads CASSQLGLYGTEAFF. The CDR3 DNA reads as TGTGCCAGCAGCCAACTGGGGTTGTATGGCACTGAAGCTTTCTTT.

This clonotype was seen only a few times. The CDR3 nucleotides read TGCGCCAGCAGCTTGGGGACAGGGAAAAAACATGAGCAGTTCTTC. Translating it yields CASSLGTGKKHEQFF. This chain uses TRBV5-1 with TRBJ2-1; 8 bases agree with TRBD1. V trimming: 0 bases; J trimming: 8 bases; junction bases outside the gene matches: 7. The CDR3 loop spans 15 amino acids. In germline, CDR1 is SGHRS, CDR2 YFSETQ.

CDR3: CASSLGTSDYEQYF. CDR3 nucleotide sequence: TGCGCCAGCAGCTTGGGGACTAGCGACTACGAGCAGTACTTC. J is TRBJ2-7 and V is TRBV5-1, with 9 bases fitting TRBD2. From germline, CDR1 is SGHRS and CDR2 YFSETQ. This CDR3 has 14 amino acids. Unmatched junction bases numbered 1, after V lost 0 bases and J lost 3 bases.

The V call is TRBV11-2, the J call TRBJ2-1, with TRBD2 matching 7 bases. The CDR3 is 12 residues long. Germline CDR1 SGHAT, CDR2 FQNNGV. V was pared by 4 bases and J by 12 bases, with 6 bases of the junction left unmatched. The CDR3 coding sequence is TGTGCCAGCAGCTGGACTAGACGAGGGCAGTTCTTC. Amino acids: CASSWTRRGQFF. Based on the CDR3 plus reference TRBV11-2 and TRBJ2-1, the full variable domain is EAGVAQSPRYKIIEKRQSVAFWCNPISGHATLYWYQQILGQGPKLLIQFQNNGVVDDSQLPKDRFSAERLKGVDSTLKIQPAKLEDSAVYLCASSWTRRGQFFGPGTRLTVL.

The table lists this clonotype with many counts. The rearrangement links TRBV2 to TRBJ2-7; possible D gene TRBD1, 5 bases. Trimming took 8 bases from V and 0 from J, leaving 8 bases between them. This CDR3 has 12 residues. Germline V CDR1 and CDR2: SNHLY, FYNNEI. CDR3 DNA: TGTGCCAGCCGACAGAGCTCCTACGAGCAGTACTTC. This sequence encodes CASRQSSYEQYF.

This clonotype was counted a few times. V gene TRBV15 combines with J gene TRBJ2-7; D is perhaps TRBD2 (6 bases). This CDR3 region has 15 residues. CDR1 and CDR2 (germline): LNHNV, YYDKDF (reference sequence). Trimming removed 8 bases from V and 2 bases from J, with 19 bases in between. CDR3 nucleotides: TGTGCCACCGGCAAGGGACTTGGGGCGCCCTACGAGCAGTACTTC. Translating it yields CATGKGLGAPYEQYF.

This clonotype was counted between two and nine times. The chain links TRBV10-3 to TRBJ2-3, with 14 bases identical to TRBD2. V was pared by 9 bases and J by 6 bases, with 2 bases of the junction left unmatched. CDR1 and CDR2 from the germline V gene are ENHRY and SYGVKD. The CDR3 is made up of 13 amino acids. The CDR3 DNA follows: TGTGCCATTCGGACTAGCGGGAGGGATACGCAGTATTTT. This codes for CAIRTSGRDTQYF.

The CDR3 sequence: CASSLALGGVAKNIQYF. As DNA, the CDR3 is TGCGCCAGCAGCTTGGCCTTGGGGGGGGTAGCCAAAAACATTCAGTACTTC. The chain couples TRBV5-1 to TRBJ2-4; 7 bases map to TRBD2. Germline V gives CDR1 SGHRS, CDR2 YFSETQ. The CDR3 is 17 residues long. J gave up 0 bases and V 0 bases, and 6 bases lay outside the gene matches.

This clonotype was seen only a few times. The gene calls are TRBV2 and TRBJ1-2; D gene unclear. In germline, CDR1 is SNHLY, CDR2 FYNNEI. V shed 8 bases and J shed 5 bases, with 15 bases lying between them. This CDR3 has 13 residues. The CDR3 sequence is CASDSSGWYGYTF. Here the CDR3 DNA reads TGTGCCAGCGATTCAAGTGGATGGTATGGCTACACCTTC.

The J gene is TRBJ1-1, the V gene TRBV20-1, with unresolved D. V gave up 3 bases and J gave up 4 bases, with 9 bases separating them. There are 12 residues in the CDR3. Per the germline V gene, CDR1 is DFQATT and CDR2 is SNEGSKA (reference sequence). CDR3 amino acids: CSASRRGTEAFF. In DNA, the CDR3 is TGCAGTGCTAGTAGACGGGGCACTGAAGCTTTCTTT.

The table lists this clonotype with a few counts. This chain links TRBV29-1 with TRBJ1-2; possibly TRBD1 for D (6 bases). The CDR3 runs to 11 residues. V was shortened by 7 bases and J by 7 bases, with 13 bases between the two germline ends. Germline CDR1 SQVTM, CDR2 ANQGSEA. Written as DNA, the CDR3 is TGCAGCGCCTCGCGGGGGGCTGGCTACACCTTC. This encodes CSASRGAGYTF.

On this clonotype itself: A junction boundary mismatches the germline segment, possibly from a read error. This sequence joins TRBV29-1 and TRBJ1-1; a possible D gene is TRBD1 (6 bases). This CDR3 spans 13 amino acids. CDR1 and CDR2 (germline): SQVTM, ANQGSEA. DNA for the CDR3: TGCAGCGCTGAAGGGGTAGGGGGCACTGAAGCTTTCTTT. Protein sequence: CSAEGVGGTEAFF.

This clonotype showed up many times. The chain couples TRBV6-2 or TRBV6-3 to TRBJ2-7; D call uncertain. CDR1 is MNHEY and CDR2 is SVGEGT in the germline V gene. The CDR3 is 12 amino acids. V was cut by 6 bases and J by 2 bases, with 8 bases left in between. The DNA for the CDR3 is TGTGCCAGCAGGAGACTTCCCTACGAGCAGTACTTC. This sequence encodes CASRRLPYEQYF.

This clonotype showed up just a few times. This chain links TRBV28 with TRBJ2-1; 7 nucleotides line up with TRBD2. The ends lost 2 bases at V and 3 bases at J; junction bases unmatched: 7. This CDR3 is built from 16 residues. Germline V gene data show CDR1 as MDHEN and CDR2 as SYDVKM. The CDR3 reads CASSLIGGGDYNEQFF. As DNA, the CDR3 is TGTGCCAGCAGTTTAATTGGGGGGGGGGACTACAATGAGCAGTTCTTC.

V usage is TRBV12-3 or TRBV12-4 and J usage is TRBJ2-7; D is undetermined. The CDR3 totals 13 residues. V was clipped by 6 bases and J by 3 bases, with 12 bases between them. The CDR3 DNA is TGTGCCAGCAGGGCAGGTCGGTTCTACGAGCAGTACTTC. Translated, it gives CASRAGRFYEQYF.

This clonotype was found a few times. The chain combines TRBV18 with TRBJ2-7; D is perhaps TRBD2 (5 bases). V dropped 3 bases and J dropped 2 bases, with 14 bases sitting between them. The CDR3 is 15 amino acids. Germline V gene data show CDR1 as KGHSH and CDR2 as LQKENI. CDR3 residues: CASSPRGSRTYEQYF. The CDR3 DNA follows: TGTGCCAGCTCACCCCGGGGTAGTCGGACCTACGAGCAGTACTTC.

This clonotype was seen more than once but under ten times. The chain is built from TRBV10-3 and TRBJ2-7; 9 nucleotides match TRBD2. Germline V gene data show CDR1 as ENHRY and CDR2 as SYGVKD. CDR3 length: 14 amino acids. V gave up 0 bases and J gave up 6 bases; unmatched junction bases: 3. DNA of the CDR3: TGTGCCATCAGTGAGTCTAGCGGGAGAGGCGAGCAGTACTTC. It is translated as CAISESSGRGEQYF.

The CDR3 loop reads CASSRGGNTIYF. The CDR3 DNA reads TGTGCCAGCAGCCGAGGGGGAAACACCATATATTTT. V and J are TRBV11-2 and TRBJ1-3; D gene unclear. The CDR3 runs 12 residues. Germline-derived CDR1 and CDR2 are SGHAT and FQNNGV. The V and J ends lost 5 bases and 4 bases respectively, with 6 bases between them.